Below are 5 T cell receptor beta chains sequenced from a single sample in a study of T cell responses to AZD1222 COVID-19 vaccine (dated by TCRdb to about 2021). Library creation used the immunoSEQ multiplex PCR assay. As stored in TCRdb, this immuneACCESS dataset retains in-frame rearrangements with V and J assigned. A fraction of the clones does not appear; measured against another copy, unresolved V genes explain less than half of the discrepancy, and the remainder lacks a known reason. The sample contains approximately 97,000 clones, around 83% of them found a single time. The ten top clones hold more than 4.5% of the sample. The time point label, read with the paper, signifies: baseline before first vaccination. The sample here was peripheral blood, taken on day 0 of AZD1222 vaccination. These receptors were collected from an adult in good health.

The chain recombines TRBV4-3 with TRBJ2-1; perhaps TRBD1 as D (5 bases). CDR3 length: 16 residues. Trimming pared 0 bases from V and 1 base from J, leaving 10 bases between. Germline CDR1 LGHNA, CDR2 YSLEER. The CDR3 sequence: CASSQEGRQSYNEQFF. CDR3 nucleotides: TGCGCCAGCAGCCAAGAGGGGCGACAGTCCTACAATGAGCAGTTCTTC.

The rearrangement links TRBV18 to TRBJ1-1; tentatively, D is TRBD1 (6 bases). Germline CDR1 is KGHSH and CDR2 is LQKENI. Trimming removed 2 bases from V and 1 base from J, with 14 bases in between. The CDR3 runs 16 residues. The CDR3 coding sequence is TGTGCCAGCTCACCATCAGTAGACAGGACGAACACTGAAGCTTTCTTT. This gives the protein CASSPSVDRTNTEAFF. The full variable domain, its missing parts supplied by reference TRBV18 and TRBJ1-1, is NAGVMQNPRHLVRRRGQEARLRCSPMKGHSHVYWYRQLPEEGLKFMVYLQKENIIDESGMPKERFSAEFPKEGPSILRIQQVVRGDSAAYFCASSPSVDRTNTEAFFGQGTRLTVV.

On this clone itself: The sample carries other DNA sequences with the same CDR3. The chain employs TRBV12-3 or TRBV12-4 and TRBJ1-1; the match to TRBD1 covers 8 bases. J gave up 5 bases and V 3 bases, and 2 bases lay outside the gene matches. This CDR3 has 13 amino acids. The CDR3, as DNA: TGTGCCAGCAGTTTCGACAGGGGTACTGAAGCTTTCTTT. Translation gives CASSFDRGTEAFF.

With respect to this clone: Other nucleotide sequences from this sample produce the same CDR3. The rearrangement uses TRBV19 and TRBJ2-1; D gene uncertain. CDR3 size: 11 residues. With 4 bases removed from V and 4 bases from J, the gap between germline ends came to 2 bases. CDR1 and CDR2 (germline): LNHDA, SQIVND (reference sequence). As DNA, the CDR3 is TGTGCCAGTAGTAATTACAATGAGCAGTTCTTC. This codes for CASSNYNEQFF.

The chain couples TRBV30 to TRBJ2-7; 12 nucleotides align to TRBD2. The length of the CDR3 is 16 residues. The V gene end was trimmed by 2 bases and the J gene end by 3 bases; junction bases not matched to a gene: 8. Germline lookup yields CDR1 GTSNPN and CDR2 SVGIG (reference sequence). CDR3 DNA: TGTGCCTGGAGTCTCTCCGGACTAGCGGGAATCTACGAGCAGTACTTC. Its protein is CAWSLSGLAGIYEQYF.